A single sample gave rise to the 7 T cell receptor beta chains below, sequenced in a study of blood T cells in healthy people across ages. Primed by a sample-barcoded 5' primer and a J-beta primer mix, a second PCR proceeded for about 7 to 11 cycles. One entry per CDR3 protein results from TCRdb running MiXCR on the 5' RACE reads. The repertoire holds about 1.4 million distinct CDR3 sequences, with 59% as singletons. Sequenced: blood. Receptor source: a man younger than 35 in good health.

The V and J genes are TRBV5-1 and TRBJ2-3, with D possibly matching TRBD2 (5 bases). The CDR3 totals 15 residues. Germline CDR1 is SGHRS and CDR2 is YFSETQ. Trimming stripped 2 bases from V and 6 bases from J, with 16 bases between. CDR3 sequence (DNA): TGCGCCAGCAGCTTATCGGAGGTGGCTCGGGATACGCAGTATTTT. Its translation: CASSLSEVARDTQYF.

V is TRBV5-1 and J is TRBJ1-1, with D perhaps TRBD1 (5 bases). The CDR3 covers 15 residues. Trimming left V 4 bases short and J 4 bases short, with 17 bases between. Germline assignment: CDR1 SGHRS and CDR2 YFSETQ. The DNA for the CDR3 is TGCGCCAGCAGCGGGGGTATCCTCCCTGGCACTGAAGCTTTCTTT. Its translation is CASSGGILPGTEAFF.

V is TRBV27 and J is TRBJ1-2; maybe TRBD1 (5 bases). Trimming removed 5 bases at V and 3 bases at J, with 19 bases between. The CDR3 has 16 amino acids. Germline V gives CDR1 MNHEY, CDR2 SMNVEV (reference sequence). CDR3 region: CASSPLSGGLDYGYTF. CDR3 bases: TGTGCCAGCAGTCCACTGTCGGGGGGATTAGACTATGGCTACACCTTC.

The CDR3 reads CASSGGVGNSPLHF. The CDR3 coding sequence is TGTGCCAGCAGTGGGGGAGTGGGTAATTCACCCCTCCACTTT. The chain carries TRBV27 and TRBJ1-6, with D possibly TRBD1 on 5 matching bases. Germline loops: CDR1 MNHEY, CDR2 SMNVEV (reference sequence). Trimming left V 5 bases short and J 6 bases short, with 11 bases between. This CDR3 contains 14 residues.

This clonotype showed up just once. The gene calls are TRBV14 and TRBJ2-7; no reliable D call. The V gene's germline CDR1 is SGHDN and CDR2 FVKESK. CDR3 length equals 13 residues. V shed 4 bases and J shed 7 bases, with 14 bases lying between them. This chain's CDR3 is CASSLQRSREQYF. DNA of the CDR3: TGTGCCAGCAGCCTTCAGCGCTCCAGGGAGCAGTACTTC.

The CDR3 region is CSAKRMNIYGYTF. CDR3 nucleotide sequence: TGCAGTGCTAAGAGGATGAACATCTATGGCTACACCTTC. The chain employs TRBV20-1 and TRBJ1-2; D gene unclear. Germline assignment: CDR1 DFQATT and CDR2 SNEGSKA (reference sequence). V dropped 4 bases and J dropped 4 bases, with 13 bases sitting between them. The CDR3 totals 13 residues.

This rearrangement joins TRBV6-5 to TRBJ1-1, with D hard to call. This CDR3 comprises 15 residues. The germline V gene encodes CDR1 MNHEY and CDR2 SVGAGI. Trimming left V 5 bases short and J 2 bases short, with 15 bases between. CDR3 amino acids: CASSPRQYSNTEAFF. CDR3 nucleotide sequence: TGTGCCAGCAGTCCCCGGCAATACTCAAACACTGAAGCTTTCTTT.